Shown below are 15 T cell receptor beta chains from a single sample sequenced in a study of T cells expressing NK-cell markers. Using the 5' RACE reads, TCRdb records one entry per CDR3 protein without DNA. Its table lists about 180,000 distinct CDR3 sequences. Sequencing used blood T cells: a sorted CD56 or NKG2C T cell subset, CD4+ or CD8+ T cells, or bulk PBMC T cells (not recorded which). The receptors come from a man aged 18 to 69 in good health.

CDR3 loop: CAISVQGEGETQYF. The chain recombines TRBV10-3 with TRBJ2-5; TCRdb returns TRBD2, unconfirmable since there is no DNA. The germline CDR1 and CDR2 sequences are ENHRY and SYGVKD. The CDR3 is made up of 14 amino acids.

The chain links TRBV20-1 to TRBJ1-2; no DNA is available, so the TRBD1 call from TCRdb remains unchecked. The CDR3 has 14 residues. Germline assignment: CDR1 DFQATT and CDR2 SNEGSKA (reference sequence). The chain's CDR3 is CSAPPDRAGNGYTF.

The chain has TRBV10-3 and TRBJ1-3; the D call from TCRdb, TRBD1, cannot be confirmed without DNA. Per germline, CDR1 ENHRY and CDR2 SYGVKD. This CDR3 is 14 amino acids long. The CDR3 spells CAISESGGRNTIYF.

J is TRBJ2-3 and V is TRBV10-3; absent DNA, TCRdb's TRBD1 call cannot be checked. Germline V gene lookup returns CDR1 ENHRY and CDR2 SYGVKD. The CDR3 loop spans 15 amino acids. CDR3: CAISTGQGLTDTQYF.

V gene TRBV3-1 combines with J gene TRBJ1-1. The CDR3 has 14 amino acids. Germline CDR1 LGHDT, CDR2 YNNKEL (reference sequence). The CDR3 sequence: CASSQVHLNTEAFF.

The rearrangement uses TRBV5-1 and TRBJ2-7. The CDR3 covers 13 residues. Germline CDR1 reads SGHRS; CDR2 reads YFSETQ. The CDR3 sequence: CASSLSAGYEQYF.

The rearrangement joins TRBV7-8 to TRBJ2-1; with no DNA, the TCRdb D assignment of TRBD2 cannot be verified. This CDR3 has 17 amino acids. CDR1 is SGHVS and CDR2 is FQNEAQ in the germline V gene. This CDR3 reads CASSLAAGLAQNNEQFF.

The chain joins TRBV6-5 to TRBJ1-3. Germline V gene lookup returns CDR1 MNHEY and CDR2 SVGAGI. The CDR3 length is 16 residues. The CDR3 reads CASSNRQASWGNTIYF.

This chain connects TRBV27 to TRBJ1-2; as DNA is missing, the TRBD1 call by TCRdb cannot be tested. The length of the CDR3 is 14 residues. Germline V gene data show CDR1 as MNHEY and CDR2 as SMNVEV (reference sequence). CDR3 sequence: CASSPSGGNYGYTF.

The CDR3 here is CASSSLAGGLSYNEQFF. The chain is built from TRBV19 and TRBJ2-1; TCRdb proposes TRBD2, but this gene call is untestable without DNA. The germline CDR1 and CDR2 sequences are LNHDA and SQIVND (reference sequence). The CDR3 is 17 amino acids.

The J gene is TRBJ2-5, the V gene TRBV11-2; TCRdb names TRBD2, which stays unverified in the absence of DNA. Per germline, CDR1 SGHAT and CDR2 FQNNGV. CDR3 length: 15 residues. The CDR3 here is CASSLATGGVETQYF.

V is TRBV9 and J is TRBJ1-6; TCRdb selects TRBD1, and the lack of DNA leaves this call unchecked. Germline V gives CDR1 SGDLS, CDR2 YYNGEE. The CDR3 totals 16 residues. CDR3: CASSDPGQSYNSPLHF.

CDR3 residues: CASSVEQGMLGEQFF. The J gene is TRBJ2-1, the V gene TRBV9; the D call of TRBD1 rests on TCRdb alone, since no DNA is present to check it. The CDR3 extends over 15 amino acids. The germline CDR1 and CDR2 sequences are SGDLS and YYNGEE.

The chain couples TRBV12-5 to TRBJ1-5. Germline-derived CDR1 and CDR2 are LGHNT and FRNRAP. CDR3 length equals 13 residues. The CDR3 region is CASGFGGEQPQHF.

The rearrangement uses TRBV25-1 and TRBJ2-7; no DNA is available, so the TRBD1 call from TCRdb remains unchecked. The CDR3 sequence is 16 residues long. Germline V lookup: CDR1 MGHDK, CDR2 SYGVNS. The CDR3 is CASSEYPGSSSYEQYF.